These 12 T cell receptor beta chains came from one sample sequenced in a study of tumor-infiltrating lymphocytes in primary liver carcinoma. DNA and RNA were both co-extracted from approximately 22-30 mg of bulk tissue that had not been sorted. A constant-region primer primed TCR beta cDNA synthesis from about 0.45 ug of total RNA. Libraries covering TCR beta were generated through three nested multiplex PCR rounds (using a slightly modified ARM-PCR). Both of the initial two PCR rounds ran for 10 cycles and employed TRBV1-TRBV30 forward primers alongside a C-beta reverse primer. MiXCR, run by TCRdb on the multiplex PCR reads, gives a single entry per CDR3 protein. The sample includes fewer than 90,000 distinct CDR3 sequences, approximately 70% seen only once; the top ten take just under 20%. What was sequenced was liver tumor tissue from sampling region 1. Documented subset: tumor region T1, superior pole. These receptors were taken from a middle-aged man with primary liver carcinoma and hepatitis B virus infection.

Details on this clonotype: Relative to the germline gene, one junction end is altered; a read error may explain this. The chain has TRBV11-2 and TRBJ2-7, with 7 bases matching TRBD1. The germline CDR1 and CDR2 sequences are SGHAT and FQNNGV. The CDR3 spans 17 residues. CDR3 sequence (DNA): TGTGCTAGCAGCATCGACCCGCCGAGACAGGGAAGCTACGAACAGTACTTC. It encodes CASSIDPPRQGSYEQYF.

Notes on this clonotype: An end of the junction does not agree with germline; a read error may underlie this. V and J are TRBV6-6 and TRBJ2-5; no firm D call. This CDR3 spans 12 amino acids. Germline CDR1 and CDR2: MNHNY and SVGAGI (reference sequence). The CDR3 region is CATAWAQETLCF. CDR3 nucleotides: TGTGCCACCGCTTGGGCCCAAGAGACCCTGTGCTTC.

As regards this clonotype: An end of the junction differs from the germline gene, which may be a read error. This rearrangement joins TRBV11-2 to TRBJ1-1; TRBD1 aligns across 10 bases. Germline-derived CDR1 and CDR2 are SGHAT and FQNNGV. The CDR3 contains 17 residues. The CDR3 is CASSRMGGQGFGAEAFF. The CDR3 DNA reads as TGTGCCAGCAGCCGAATGGGGGGACAGGGGTTTGGCGCTGAGGCTTTCTTT.

V and J are TRBV14 and TRBJ2-7, with D possibly called TRBD1 or TRBD2 (5 bases each). This CDR3 comprises 13 residues. V was pared by 3 bases and J by 6 bases, with 12 bases between. From germline, CDR1 is SGHDN and CDR2 FVKESK. Here the CDR3 reads CASSHGTYSEQYF. For the CDR3, the DNA is TGTGCCAGCAGCCACGGGACCTACTCCGAGCAGTACTTC.

This chain links TRBV29-1 with TRBJ2-2, with 7 bases matching TRBD2. Trimming cost V 6 bases and J 7 bases; bases outside gene matches: 8. CDR1 is SQVTM, CDR2 ANQGSEA, per germline. CDR3 length: 13 amino acids. CDR3 amino acids: CSVTSWKNGELFF. CDR3 nucleotides: TGCAGCGTGACTAGCTGGAAGAACGGGGAGCTGTTTTTT.

This CDR3 reads CSARAVQGASPLHF. The CDR3 DNA sequence: TGCAGTGCTAGGGCGGTACAGGGAGCCTCACCCCTCCACTTT. The V gene is TRBV20-1, the J gene TRBJ1-6, with a possible D match to TRBD1 (6 bases). Germline V lookup: CDR1 DFQATT, CDR2 SNEGSKA (reference sequence). The germline V and J ends were trimmed by 3 bases and 10 bases, with 16 bases remaining between them. This CDR3 has 14 residues.

Of note for this clonotype: Sequence at one end of the junction differs from germline and may be a read error. The chain is built from TRBV11-1 and TRBJ2-5; D gene unclear. Germline-derived CDR1 and CDR2 are SGHAT and FQDESV (reference sequence). The CDR3 loop spans 15 amino acids. CDR3 protein: CASCLEARPQENQYF. The CDR3 nucleotides read TGTGCCAGCTGCTTAGAGGCGAGACCCCAAGAGAACCAATACTTC.

With regard to this clonotype: A read error may account for a junction end that differs from germline. The chain recombines TRBV4-2 with TRBJ2-4, with D perhaps TRBD1 (5 bases). The CDR3 has 18 residues. The germline V gene encodes CDR1 LGHNA and CDR2 YNFKEQ. CDR3 in amino acids: CASSQEGAGKGIRNIRYF. The CDR3 nucleotides are TGTGCCAGCAGCCAAGAAGGCGCAGGGAAGGGGATCAGAAACATTCGGTACTTC.

On this clonotype itself: A much larger clone lies one base from this, so it may be a read error. V gene TRBV2 combines with J gene TRBJ2-7, with a tentative D call TRBD2 (6 bases). The germline gives CDR1 SNHLY, CDR2 FYNNEI. The CDR3 consists of 14 residues. Trimming pared 8 bases from V and 6 bases from J, leaving 20 bases between. CDR3 region: CASGMTGTAAEQYF. The CDR3 coding sequence is TGTGCCAGCGGTATGACCGGGACTGCTGCCGAGCAGTACTTC.

About this clonotype: A much larger clone sits a single nucleotide away, making a read error possible. The chain employs TRBV30 and TRBJ2-7; D not certain. V shed 2 bases and J shed 4 bases, with 9 bases lying between them. Germline V CDR1 and CDR2: GTSNPN, SVGIG (reference sequence). This CDR3 has 12 amino acids. The CDR3 is CAWSPSTYEQYF. The CDR3 nucleotides read TGTGCCTGGAGTCCCTCGACATACGAGCAGTACTTC.

This clonotype has only one observation. The conserved final phenylalanine or tryptophan is absent from the CDR3, which likely points to a read error. The chain employs TRBV6-5 and TRBJ1-6; D may be TRBD1 (6 bases). V lost 4 bases to trimming and J lost 6 bases, with 16 bases between them. The CDR3 is 16 residues long. CDR1 is MNHEY, CDR2 SVGAGI, per germline. This CDR3 reads CASSWGRGAINSPLHL. The DNA for the CDR3 is TGTGCCAGCAGTTGGGGTAGGGGGGCCATTAATTCACCCCTCCACTTG.

A word on this clonotype: Because the CDR3's place on the DNA is in doubt, the DNA is left out and the CDR3 is given as listed by TCRdb. The rearrangement uses TRBV11-2 and TRBJ2-2; the table's D gene call, TRBD1, was not cross checked with the DNA. Germline lookup yields CDR1 SGHAT and CDR2 FQNNGV. The CDR3 is 15 residues long, ends included. The CDR3 region is CDSSLVGRGTGELLF.